This T cell receptor (beta chain) was sequenced in a study of cytomegalovirus exposure and HLA in healthy donors. Study-wide background: The roughly 100 million unique TCR beta sequences, from 150 million to 200 million T cells, were found by an earlier analysis.

The PCR ran on 60 Vbeta and 13 Jbeta primers. The data were produced by immunoSEQ multiplex PCR, yet TCRdb's version contains in-frame clones alone and is incomplete. The sample includes some 90,000 clones, more than 75% seen only once; the top ten take roughly 5.4%. The V end lost 1 base, the J end lost 3 bases, and 10 bases lay between the germline ends. The CDR3 has 14 amino acids. CDR1 and CDR2 (germline): SGHRS, YFSETQ. This chain connects TRBV5-1 to TRBJ2-5, with a weak D call TRBD1 (5 bases). This receptor was identified in a man aged 30 to 39 in good health and CMV-seropositive. The specimen sequenced was PBMCs. The CDR3 coding sequence is TGCGCCAGCAGCTTGTCCAGGGCCGAAGAGACCCAGTACTTC. It codes for CASSLSRAEETQYF.